Listed below are T cell receptor beta chains from one sample, sequenced in a study of blood T cell repertoires in COVID-19. TCRdb's copy holds only in-frame clones and misses some; the assay was immunoSEQ multiplex PCR. The sample lists 50,000 to 65,000 clones; 55% to 75% were seen once. Sequenced input: peripheral blood. The receptors stem from a woman in her 70s with COVID-19, enrolled during active disease. CDR3s include the opening cysteine and the closing phenylalanine or tryptophan. D genes are given only for firm matches. The size entry is marked missing in some rows and otherwise reads once, few, many or a size class.

j_gene | abundance | d_gene | v_gene | CDR3nt | CDR3aa
TRBJ2-3 | - | TRBD1 | TRBV7-2 | TGTGCCAGCAGCCAACAGGGGGGCGGTGATACGCAGTATTTT | CASSQQGGGDTQYF
TRBJ1-4 | - | - | TRBV9 | TGTGCCAGCAGCGCCGAGGCTTTTAATGAAAAACTGTTTTTT | CASSAEAFNEKLFF
TRBJ2-5 | - | - | TRBV7-2 | TGTGCCAGCAGCCCCTCCAGGACCCAGTACTTC | CASSPSRTQYF
TRBJ1-3 | - | - | TRBV9 | TGTGCCAGCAGCGTCGTTCCTGGAAACACCATATATTTT | CASSVVPGNTIYF
TRBJ2-1 | few | - | TRBV11-3 | TGTGCCAGCAGCTCCCCCCTGGCCCCGAGGAATGAGCAGTTCTTC | CASSSPLAPRNEQFF
TRBJ2-2 | - | TRBD2 | TRBV10-3 | TGTGCCATCAGTGGTTTACTAGCGGGGACTACCGGGGAGCTGTTTTTT | CAISGLLAGTTGELFF
TRBJ2-5 | once | - | TRBV7-2 | TGTGCCAGCAGCTTAGTCATTGGCCTTCAAGAGACCCAGTACTTC | CASSLVIGLQETQYF
TRBJ2-1 | few | TRBD2 | TRBV6-6 | TGTGCCAGCAGTTACTCCCCAACTAGCGGAGAGCAGTTCTTC | CASSYSPTSGEQFF
TRBJ1-5 | once | - | TRBV5-1 | TGCGCCAGCAGCTTCGGGGGTACTGGCAATCAGCCCCAGCATTTT | CASSFGGTGNQPQHF
TRBJ2-1 | - | - | TRBV5-6 | TGTGCCAGCAGCTTGGTTAGCGGAAGCTCCTACAATGAGCAGTTCTTC | CASSLVSGSSYNEQFF
TRBJ1-2 | - | - | TRBV12-3/TRBV12-4 | TGTGCCAGCAGTTCCACAGGTGGTGGCTACACCTTC | CASSSTGGGYTF
TRBJ2-3 | - | TRBD1 | TRBV9 | TGTGCCAGCAGCGATGACAGGGGGTACACAGATACGCAGTATTTT | CASSDDRGYTDTQYF
TRBJ1-1 | - | - | TRBV10-3 | TGTGCCACCCGCGGGGGGGGAGGGACTGAAGCTTTCTTT | CATRGGGGTEAFF
TRBJ1-1 | once | - | TRBV13 | TGTGCCAGCAGCCTTACGCGAGGCACTGAAGCTTTCTTT | CASSLTRGTEAFF
TRBJ1-6 | once | - | TRBV5-1 | TGCGCCAGCAGCTTGGACAGTACCCTCCACTTT | CASSLDSTLHF
TRBJ2-1 | many | - | TRBV4-3 | TGCGCCAGCAGCCAAGATGGAACAGGCTATTTTGCACACTATGAGCAGTTCTTC | CASSQDGTGYFAHYEQFF